This TCR beta chain was profiled in a study of T cell changes during pregnancy in multiple sclerosis. The CDR3 has 17 residues. CDR1 and CDR2 (germline): MRHNA, SNTAGT. V lost 0 bases, J lost 6 bases, and 13 bases stayed unmatched. Clones were sequenced by immunoSEQ multiplex PCR, and TCRdb holds only the in-frame ones, with some missing. Among more than 40,000 clones listed, 91% were seen once. The sample consisted of CD8+ T cells from peripheral blood mononuclear cells, taken after pregnancy. This clonotype was obtained from a female donor with multiple sclerosis, enrolled in a pregnancy study. This chain joins TRBV6-4 and TRBJ1-1; TRBD1 agrees at 7 bases. This CDR3 reads CASSDSFNRGHLSEAFF. The CDR3 DNA follows: TGTGCCAGCAGTGACTCGTTCAACAGGGGCCATCTCTCTGAAGCTTTCTTT.